These T cell receptor beta chains were read from a single sample in a study of cytomegalovirus exposure and HLA in healthy donors. Clones were sequenced by immunoSEQ multiplex PCR, and TCRdb holds only the in-frame ones, with some missing. The table includes about 180,000 clones, approximately 79% detected once. Sequencing was performed on PBMCs. The receptor set was obtained from a middle-aged woman in good health and CMV-seronegative. Both conserved end residues are part of each CDR3. Each record gives: V gene, D gene, J gene, CDR3 protein. A D gene is named only where the DNA matches it firmly.

>TRBV18|TRBD1|TRBJ1-5
CASSPTGDSYNQPQHF
>TRBV15|TRBD1|TRBJ1-2
CATSSGDREKGYTF
>TRBV6-5|-|TRBJ1-4
CASSYLAGVAEKLFF
>TRBV5-4|TRBD1|TRBJ1-1
CASSQDGQGIGNTEAFF
>TRBV6-5|TRBD1|TRBJ2-7
CASSKQGALSYEQYF
>TRBV5-4|TRBD2|TRBJ2-5
CASSWLAGGTQYF
>TRBV5-4|-|TRBJ2-7
CASSLGHGAYEQYF
>TRBV27|-|TRBJ2-1
CASSSRRGMSNEQFF
>TRBV6-6|TRBD2|TRBJ2-7
CASRTSGRYEQYF
>TRBV5-6|-|TRBJ1-3
CASSPAGGSGNTIYF
>TRBV9|TRBD1|TRBJ1-5
CASSVGTGAAQPQHF
>TRBV5-1|-|TRBJ1-1
CASSTTGEAFF
>TRBV23-1|-|TRBJ1-4
CASSHSRGWIPANEKLFF
>TRBV5-1|-|TRBJ1-3
CASSFEAGNTIYF
>TRBV27|-|TRBJ1-5
CASSFSRGNQPQHF
>TRBV4-2|-|TRBJ1-1
CASSPGGRWAEAFF
>TRBV2|TRBD2|TRBJ2-1
CASSGESGGGRSSYNEQFF
>TRBV7-2|-|TRBJ2-3
CASSLGTASTDTQYF
>TRBV10-3|-|TRBJ1-2
CAITPGQSVVSRYTF
>TRBV5-1|-|TRBJ2-5
CASSLGGGGIQRETQYF
>TRBV9|-|TRBJ2-5
CASSDSGYRETQYF
>TRBV9|-|TRBJ2-2
CASSVLGGSGTVNTGELFF
>TRBV10-3|TRBD1|TRBJ1-1
CAISEGSGGNTEAFF
>TRBV28|-|TRBJ2-1
CASISVGGSYNEQFF
>TRBV7-9|-|TRBJ2-5
CASSRRPMTQTQYF
>TRBV29-1|-|TRBJ1-1
CSVDPGAEAFF
>TRBV6-5|-|TRBJ1-1
CASSLSAGLNTEAFF
>TRBV2|TRBD1|TRBJ1-2
CARGTGSNYGYTF
>TRBV5-1|TRBD1|TRBJ2-2
CASITQGATGYRELFF
>TRBV15|-|TRBJ1-5
CATAPRESNQPQHF
>TRBV28|TRBD2|TRBJ2-7
CASSLKVAGEQYF
>TRBV5-1|-|TRBJ2-5
CASSLVPSQETQYF
>TRBV19|-|TRBJ2-3
CASSIDEGRGTTDTQYF
>TRBV7-9|TRBD1|TRBJ1-1
CASSSLVTGGDTEAFF
>TRBV14|-|TRBJ1-1
CASSRLRSNTEAFF